This T cell receptor beta chain was captured by sequencing in a study of response to subunit inactivated influenza vaccine. This clonotype was detected only a few times. One entry per CDR3 protein results from TCRdb running MiXCR on the RT-PCR reads. This sample has 500,000 to 600,000 distinct CDR3 sequences, with 11% found just once. Germline assignment: CDR1 DFQATT and CDR2 SNEGSKA (reference sequence). The CDR3 is 16 residues long. The junction had 10 bases not matched to a gene; V was cut back by 6 bases and J by 3 bases. The same sample was also used in a study of T cells expressing NK-cell markers. As reported in that work: As the method of synthesis, 5'RACE template switching with UMIs yielded TCR beta cDNA. Sorted CD3+CD56+NKG2C+, CD3+CD56+NKG2C- and CD3+CD56-NKG2C+ T-cell subsets were beta-chain profiled. The dominant NKG2C+ clonotypes represented about 1.0-7.5% of CD8+ T cells in over 5 donors. Researchers report these clonotypes also headed the CD3+CD56-NKG2C+ fraction in several donors. Whether expanded NKG2C-expressing T cell clones recognize HCMV is unknown.

Sequenced material: PBMCs from blood, taken on the day of vaccination. This TCR was recovered from a man aged 50-60 years who received an inactivated influenza vaccine. This sequence joins TRBV20-1 and TRBJ2-7, with 14 nucleotides matching TRBD2. CDR3 sequence: CSARTSGRSPYYEQYF. The CDR3 coding sequence is TGCAGTGCGAGGACTAGCGGGAGGTCCCCCTACTACGAGCAGTACTTC.